Reported below is one TCR beta chain. Treatment noted: randomized to nivolumab then ipilimumab (arm A) or the reverse (arm B). This CDR3 region has 15 residues. V trimming: 1 base; J trimming: 6 bases; junction bases outside the gene matches: 4. Germline CDR1 is SGHTA and CDR2 is FQGTGA. Profiled with immunoSEQ multiplex PCR; TCRdb holds only in-frame clones, not every one. The sample yields approximately 9,300 clones, approximately 82% seen once. The data stem from a study of sequential checkpoint blockade in melanoma. In the study overall: Patients were randomized 1:1 to nivolumab-then-ipilimumab or ipilimumab-then-nivolumab first-line.

The chain joins TRBV7-3 to TRBJ2-1; TRBD2 aligns across 9 bases. This sequence originates from a human donor with melanoma. The source was CD8+ T cells sorted from blood (inferred from file names), collected from a patient given nivolumab and ipilimumab in sequence. CDR3 loop: CASSLIAGDLNEQFF. Here the CDR3 DNA reads TGTGCCAGCAGCTTAATAGCGGGAGATCTCAATGAGCAGTTCTTC. The full variable domain, rest sourced from reference TRBV7-3 and TRBJ2-1, is GAGVSQTPSNKVTEKGKYVELRCDPISGHTALYWYRQSLGQGPEFLIYFQGTGAADDSGLPNDRFFAVRPEGSVSTLKIQRTERGDSAVYLCASSLIAGDLNEQFFGPGTRLTVL.